The 10 T cell receptor beta chains presented below share a single source sample, sequenced in a study of T cells in tuberculosis. Only in-frame clones appear in the TCRdb table, and some are missing; sequencing was by immunoSEQ multiplex PCR. The table shows some 25,000 clones, with roughly 95% occurring only once. The sequencing input was PBMCs. All receptors come from a donor under 30 with latent tuberculosis or without tuberculosis infection.

V is TRBV6-1 and J is TRBJ1-3; no reliable D call. The CDR3 totals 13 residues. CDR1 MNHNS and CDR2 SASEGT come from the germline V gene. The ends were cut back, 6 bases at V and 4 bases at J, with 10 bases in the middle. The CDR3 DNA sequence: TGTGCCAGCAGCCGCATCGAGGGAAACACCATATATTTT. Translation gives CASSRIEGNTIYF.

This chain uses TRBV5-6 with TRBJ2-3, with 8 bases fitting TRBD1. Unmatched junction bases numbered 7, after V lost 4 bases and J lost 3 bases. Germline CDR1 reads SGHDT; CDR2 reads YYEEEE. This CDR3 region has 15 residues. CDR3 coding DNA: TGTGCCAGCAGCCCAAGACAGGGGCGGACAGATACGCAGTATTTT. It translates to CASSPRQGRTDTQYF.

This rearrangement joins TRBV29-1 to TRBJ1-1; D is unresolved. The CDR3 has 13 amino acids. The V and J ends lost 2 bases and 4 bases respectively, with 11 bases between them. Germline V lookup: CDR1 SQVTM, CDR2 ANQGSEA. The CDR3 nucleotides are TGCAGCGTTGAACCCTTTGAGGGCACTGAAGCTTTCTTT. As protein: CSVEPFEGTEAFF.

The rearrangement uses TRBV2 and TRBJ2-5; D call uncertain. Germline CDR1 SNHLY, CDR2 FYNNEI. Trimming pared 6 bases from V and 6 bases from J, leaving 11 bases between. The CDR3 has 12 amino acids. The CDR3 DNA is TGTGCCAGCAGGCGACTCGCTCAGACCCAGTACTTC. Translated: CASRRLAQTQYF.

The genes are TRBV27 and TRBJ2-2; TRBD1 might be the D (6 bases). The CDR3 loop spans 14 amino acids. From germline, CDR1 is MNHEY and CDR2 SMNVEV (reference sequence). Trimming stripped 5 bases from V and 1 base from J, with 8 bases between. CDR3 protein: CASSPGQNTGELFF. The CDR3 nucleotides are TGTGCCAGCAGTCCGGGACAGAACACCGGGGAGCTGTTTTTT.

The rearrangement uses TRBV4-1 and TRBJ2-7, with TRBD2 as a possible D gene (6 bases). The CDR3 sequence is 16 residues long. CDR1 and CDR2 from the germline V gene are MGHRA and YSYEKL. V dropped 0 bases and J dropped 0 bases, with 12 bases sitting between them. CDR3 nucleotide sequence: TGCGCCAGCAGCCAAGATTGGGACGGGAGCTCCTACGAGCAGTACTTC. It encodes CASSQDWDGSSYEQYF.

The J gene is TRBJ1-6, the V gene TRBV9, with 8 positions matching TRBD1. The V gene end was trimmed by 3 bases and the J gene end by 10 bases; junction bases not matched to a gene: 12. The CDR3 covers 16 residues. Germline V lookup: CDR1 SGDLS, CDR2 YYNGEE. CDR3 amino acids: CASSARTGTGWSPLHF. CDR3 in DNA: TGTGCCAGCAGCGCCCGTACCGGGACAGGATGGTCACCCCTCCACTTT.

This clone appeared once. The chain is built from TRBV19 and TRBJ1-4, with D tentatively TRBD1 (5 bases). The length of the CDR3 is 15 residues. CDR1 is LNHDA and CDR2 is SQIVND in the germline V gene (reference sequence). V shed 8 bases and J shed 6 bases, with 19 bases lying between them. The CDR3 bases are TGTGCCAGTGGGTATCAGGGTATGGGCCATGAAAAACTGTTTTTT. Amino acid sequence: CASGYQGMGHEKLFF.

This chain uses TRBV9 with TRBJ1-4; 7 bases are shared with TRBD1. Germline V gene lookup returns CDR1 SGDLS and CDR2 YYNGEE. This CDR3 contains 16 residues. The V and J ends lost 3 bases and 7 bases, in that order; junction bases with no gene match: 12. The CDR3 loop is CASSEGARGRGEKLFF. In DNA, the CDR3 is TGTGCCAGCAGCGAGGGGGCGAGGGGGCGAGGTGAAAAACTGTTTTTT.

This rearrangement joins TRBV5-6 to TRBJ1-5; TRBD1 is a possible D gene (6 bases). The CDR3 is made up of 14 amino acids. Trimming removed 4 bases at V and 6 bases at J, with 14 bases between. Germline CDR1 and CDR2: SGHDT and YYEEEE. The CDR3, as DNA: TGTGCCAGCAGCATTACAGGGTCTACTCAGCCCCAGCATTTT. Its protein is CASSITGSTQPQHF.